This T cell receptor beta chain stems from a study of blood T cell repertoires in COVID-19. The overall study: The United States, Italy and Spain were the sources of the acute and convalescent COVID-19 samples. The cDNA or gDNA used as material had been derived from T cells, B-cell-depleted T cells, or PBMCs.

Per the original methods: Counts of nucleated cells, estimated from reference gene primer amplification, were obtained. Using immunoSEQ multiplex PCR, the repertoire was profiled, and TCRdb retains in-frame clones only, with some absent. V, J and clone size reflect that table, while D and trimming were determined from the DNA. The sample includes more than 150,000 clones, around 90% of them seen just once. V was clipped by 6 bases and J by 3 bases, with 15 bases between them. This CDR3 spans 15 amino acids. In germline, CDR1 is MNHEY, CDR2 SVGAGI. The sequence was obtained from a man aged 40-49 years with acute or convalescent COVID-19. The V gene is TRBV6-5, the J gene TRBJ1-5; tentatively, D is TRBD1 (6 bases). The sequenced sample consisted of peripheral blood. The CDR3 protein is CASSSRRDINQPQHF. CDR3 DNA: TGTGCCAGCAGCTCCCGCCGGGACATCAATCAGCCCCAGCATTTT.